The text below deals with one T cell receptor beta chain. Other DNA sequences within the sample encode an identical CDR3. Profiled with immunoSEQ multiplex PCR; TCRdb holds only in-frame clones, not every one. The sample lists about 170,000 clones; about 85% were seen once. The data were taken from a study of blood T cell repertoires in COVID-19. Overall study: Samples of COVID-19 (acute and convalescent) were obtained from the United States, Italy and Spain. PBMCs, B-cell-depleted T cells, or T cells were the source of the cDNA or gDNA that made up the material.

Seattle-derived patients entered the study during active infection and were followed longitudinally. This CDR3 contains 15 residues. Trimming shortened V by 0 bases and J by 0 bases, and 7 bases separated the two germline ends. The germline V gene encodes CDR1 SGHRS and CDR2 YFSETQ. The sequence derives from a man at least 80 years old with COVID-19, enrolled during active disease. The sample taken for sequencing was peripheral blood. V gene TRBV5-1 combines with J gene TRBJ1-5; no definite D call. CDR3 region: CASSLDSYSNQPQHF. CDR3 bases: TGCGCCAGCAGCTTGGACAGTTATAGCAATCAGCCCCAGCATTTT.